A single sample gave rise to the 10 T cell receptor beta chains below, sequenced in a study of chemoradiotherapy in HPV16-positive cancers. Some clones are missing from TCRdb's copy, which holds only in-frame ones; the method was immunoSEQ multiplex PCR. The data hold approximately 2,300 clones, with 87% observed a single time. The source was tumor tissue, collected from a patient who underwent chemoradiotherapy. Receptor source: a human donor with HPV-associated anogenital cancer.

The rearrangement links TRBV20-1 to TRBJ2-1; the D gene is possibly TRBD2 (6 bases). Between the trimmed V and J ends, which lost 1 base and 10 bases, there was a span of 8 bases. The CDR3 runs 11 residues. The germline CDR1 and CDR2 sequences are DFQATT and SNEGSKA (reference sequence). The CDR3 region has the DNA TGCAGTGCTAGAGGGAGGGGCGAGCAGTTCTTC. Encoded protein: CSARGRGEQFF.

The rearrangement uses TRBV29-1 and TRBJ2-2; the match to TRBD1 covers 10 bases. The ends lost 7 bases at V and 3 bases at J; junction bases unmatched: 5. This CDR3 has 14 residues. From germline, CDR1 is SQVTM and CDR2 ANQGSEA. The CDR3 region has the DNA TGCAGCGCTCGGACAGGGGGGGACACCGGGGAGCTGTTTTTT. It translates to CSARTGGDTGELFF.

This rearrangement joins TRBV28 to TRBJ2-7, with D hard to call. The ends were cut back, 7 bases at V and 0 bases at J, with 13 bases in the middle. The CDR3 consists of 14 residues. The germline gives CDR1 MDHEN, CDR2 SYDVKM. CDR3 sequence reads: CASKSKHSSYEQYF. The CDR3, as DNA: TGTGCCAGCAAATCAAAACATAGCTCCTACGAGCAGTACTTC.

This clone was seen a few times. The CDR3 bases are TGCGCCAGCAGCTCCAAGCCTTATCAGCCCCAGCATTTT. This sequence encodes CASSSKPYQPQHF. This chain links TRBV5-1 with TRBJ1-5; no clear D gene. The CDR3 is made up of 13 amino acids. V lost 3 bases to trimming and J lost 5 bases, with 9 bases between them. Germline loops: CDR1 SGHRS, CDR2 YFSETQ.

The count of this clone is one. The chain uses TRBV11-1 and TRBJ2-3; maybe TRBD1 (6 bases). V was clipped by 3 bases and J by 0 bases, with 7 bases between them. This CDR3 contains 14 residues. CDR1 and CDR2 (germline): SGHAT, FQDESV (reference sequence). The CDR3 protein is CASSFGQSTDTQYF. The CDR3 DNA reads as TGTGCCAGCAGCTTTGGACAGAGCACAGATACGCAGTATTTT.

The DNA of the CDR3 is TGCAGCGTTGAAGATCCGGGACCCTCCTCCTACGAGCAGTACTTC. Protein sequence: CSVEDPGPSSYEQYF. The V call is TRBV29-1, the J call TRBJ2-7; D assignment may be TRBD1 or TRBD2 (5 bases each). Looked up from germline, CDR1 is SQVTM and CDR2 is ANQGSEA. Trimming took off 0 bases at V and 0 bases at J, with 12 bases between the two ends. The CDR3 is made up of 15 amino acids.

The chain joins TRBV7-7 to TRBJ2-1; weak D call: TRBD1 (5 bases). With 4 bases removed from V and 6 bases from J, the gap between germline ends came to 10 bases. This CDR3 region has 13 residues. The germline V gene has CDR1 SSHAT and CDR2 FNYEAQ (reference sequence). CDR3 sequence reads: CASSSRVGNEQFF. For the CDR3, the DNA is TGTGCCAGCAGCTCCAGGGTTGGCAATGAGCAGTTCTTC.

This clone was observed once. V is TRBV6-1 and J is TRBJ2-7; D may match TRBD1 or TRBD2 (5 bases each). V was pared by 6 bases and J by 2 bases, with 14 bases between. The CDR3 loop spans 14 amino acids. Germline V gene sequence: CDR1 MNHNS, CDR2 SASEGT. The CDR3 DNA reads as TGTGCCAGCAGGGAGGACACAACGGCCTACGAGCAGTACTTC. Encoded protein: CASREDTTAYEQYF.

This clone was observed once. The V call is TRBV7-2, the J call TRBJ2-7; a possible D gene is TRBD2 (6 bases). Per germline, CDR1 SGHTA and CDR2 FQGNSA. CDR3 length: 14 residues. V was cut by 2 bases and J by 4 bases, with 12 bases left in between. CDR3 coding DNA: TGTGCCAGCAGCTTACTCGCGGGGCCATACGAGCAGTACTTC. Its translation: CASSLLAGPYEQYF.

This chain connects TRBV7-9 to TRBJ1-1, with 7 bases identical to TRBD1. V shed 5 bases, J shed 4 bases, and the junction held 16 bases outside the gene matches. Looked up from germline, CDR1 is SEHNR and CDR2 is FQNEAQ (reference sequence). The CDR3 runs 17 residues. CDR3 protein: CASSPATGAEGLTEAFF. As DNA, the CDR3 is TGTGCCAGCAGCCCAGCTACAGGGGCCGAGGGTCTCACTGAAGCTTTCTTT. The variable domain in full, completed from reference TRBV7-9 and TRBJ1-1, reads DTGVSQNPRHKITKRGQNVTFRCDPISEHNRLYWYRQTLGQGPEFLTYFQNEAQLEKSRLLSDRFSAERPKGSFSTLEIQRTEQGDSAMYLCASSPATGAEGLTEAFFGQGTRLTVV.